The entry below describes one TCR beta chain. The data were obtained in a study of CD8 T cells in Susac syndrome. Deletions cut 1 base from V and 7 bases from J, with 7 bases between. Germline V gene lookup returns CDR1 SEHNR and CDR2 FQNEAQ (reference sequence). The CDR3 loop spans 12 amino acids. RNA amounts of about 0.45 to 1 ug underwent reverse transcription with random hexamers. In TCRdb, the immunoSEQ multiplex PCR reads were re-called with MiXCR into one record per CDR3 protein. The sample has roughly 180,000 distinct CDR3 sequences, approximately 94% seen once; the top ten hold 0.085% to 0.11%.

The receptor's source is a human donor in good health. The chain links TRBV7-9 to TRBJ1-1; D is unclear. Sequencing was performed on CD4+ T cells from PBMCs. In DNA, the CDR3 is TGTGCCAGCAGCTTAGTGGGAGGTGAAGCTTTCTTT. Its translation is CASSLVGGEAFF.